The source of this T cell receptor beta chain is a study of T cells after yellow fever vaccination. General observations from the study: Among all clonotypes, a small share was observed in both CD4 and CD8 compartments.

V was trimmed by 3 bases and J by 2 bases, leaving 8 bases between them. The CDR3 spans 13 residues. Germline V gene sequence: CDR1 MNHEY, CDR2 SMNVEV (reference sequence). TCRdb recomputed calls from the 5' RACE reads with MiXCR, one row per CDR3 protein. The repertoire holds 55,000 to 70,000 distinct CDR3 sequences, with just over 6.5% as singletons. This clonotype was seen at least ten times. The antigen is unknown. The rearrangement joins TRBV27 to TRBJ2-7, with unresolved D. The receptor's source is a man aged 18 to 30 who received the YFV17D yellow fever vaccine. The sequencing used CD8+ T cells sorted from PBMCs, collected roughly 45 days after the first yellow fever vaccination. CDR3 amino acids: CASSFRGAYEQYF. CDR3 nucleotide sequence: TGTGCCAGCAGTTTTCGAGGAGCCTACGAGCAGTACTTC.